The 7 T cell receptor beta chains reported below all come from one sample, sequenced in a study of human T cells and chemical hapten exposure. One entry per CDR3 protein results from TCRdb running MiXCR on the RACE reads. The sample carries about 140,000 distinct CDR3 sequences, 10% to 15% recorded once. Time point in this sample: patch test 2, 6 weeks after DPC sensitization. Treatment meaning: therapeutic diphenylcyclopropenone sensitization with weekly scalp DPC. The sequencing used whole blood, collected in connection with sensitization to the hapten diphenylcyclopropenone (DPC). The receptors here all came from a woman aged 50 to 60 with alopecia areata. Some clones in this sample may be carry-over from other donors' samples.

V and J are TRBV3-1 and TRBJ2-2, with D unresolved. This CDR3 is 14 amino acids long. Trimming took 1 base from V and 6 from J, leaving 9 bases between them. CDR1 and CDR2 (germline): LGHDT, YNNKEL (reference sequence). CDR3 sequence: CASSQAAAPGELFF. The CDR3 nucleotides are TGTGCCAGCAGCCAAGCTGCGGCCCCCGGGGAGCTGTTTTTT.

This clonotype was counted between two and nine times. The V gene is TRBV5-4, the J gene TRBJ2-3; no definite D call. V was cut by 2 bases and J by 0 bases, with 10 bases left in between. The germline V gene has CDR1 SGHNT and CDR2 YYREEE (reference sequence). There are 15 residues in the CDR3. CDR3 sequence reads: CASSFRKTSTDTQYF. The CDR3 DNA sequence: TGTGCCAGCAGCTTCCGGAAGACTAGCACAGATACGCAGTATTTT.

This clonotype was seen only a few times. The V gene is TRBV19, the J gene TRBJ2-4; D might be TRBD1 or TRBD2, each matching 5 bases. Trimming removed 6 bases at V and 1 base at J, with 22 bases between. The CDR3 sequence is 18 residues long. Germline CDR1 and CDR2: LNHDA and SQIVND (reference sequence). CDR3 in DNA: TGTGCCAGTAGCCTTCTCGGGGCCCCCTCTCTTGCCAAAAACATTCAGTACTTC. Translation: CASSLLGAPSLAKNIQYF. Looking up the rest from reference TRBV19 and TRBJ2-4 gives the full variable domain: DGGITQSPKYLFRKEGQNVTLSCEQNLNHDAMYWYRQDPGQGLRLIYYSQIVNDFQKGDIAEGYSVSREKKESFPLTVTSAQKNPTAFYLCASSLLGAPSLAKNIQYFGAGTRLSVL.

This clonotype was recorded a few times. The V gene is TRBV2, the J gene TRBJ1-5; D ambiguous. Germline V gene data show CDR1 as SNHLY and CDR2 as FYNNEI. V dropped 10 bases and J dropped 6 bases, with 13 bases sitting between them. CDR3 length: 12 residues. This CDR3 is CATRTPGQPQHF. CDR3 DNA: TGTGCCACCCGGACCCCCGGTCAGCCCCAGCATTTT.

CDR3 nucleotide sequence: TGTGCCAGCAGGACGGGGACAGGGACGAATCAGCCCCAGCATTTT. This sequence encodes CASRTGTGTNQPQHF. This rearrangement joins TRBV12-3 or TRBV12-4 to TRBJ1-5; 9 nucleotides align to TRBD1. V was pared by 6 bases and J by 4 bases, with 7 bases of the junction left unmatched. The length of the CDR3 is 15 residues.

This clonotype was found many times. This chain uses TRBV29-1 with TRBJ2-7; 9 positions agree with TRBD2. This CDR3 is 13 amino acids long. V gave up 7 bases and J gave up 6 bases; unmatched junction bases: 10. In germline, CDR1 is SQVTM, CDR2 ANQGSEA. DNA of the CDR3: TGCAGCGCACAAGTTAGCGGGAGCGGCGAGCAGTACTTC. Its translation: CSAQVSGSGEQYF.

The rearrangement links TRBV19 to TRBJ2-1; 10 nucleotides agree with TRBD2. The junction had 11 bases not matched to a gene; V was cut back by 6 bases and J by 6 bases. CDR1 and CDR2 from the germline V gene are LNHDA and SQIVND (reference sequence). The CDR3 runs 16 residues. CDR3 sequence reads: CASSKGLARGGNEQFF. The DNA for the CDR3 is TGTGCCAGTAGCAAGGGACTAGCGAGAGGGGGCAATGAGCAGTTCTTC.